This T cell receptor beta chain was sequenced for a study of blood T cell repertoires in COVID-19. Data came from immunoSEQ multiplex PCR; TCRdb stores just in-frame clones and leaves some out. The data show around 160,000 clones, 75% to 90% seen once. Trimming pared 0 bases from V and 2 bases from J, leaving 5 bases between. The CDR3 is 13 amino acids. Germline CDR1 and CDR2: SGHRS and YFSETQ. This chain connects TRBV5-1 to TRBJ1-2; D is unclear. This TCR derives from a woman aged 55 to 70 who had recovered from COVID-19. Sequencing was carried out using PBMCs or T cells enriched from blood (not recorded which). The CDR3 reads CASSLAVNYGYTF. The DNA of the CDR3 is TGCGCCAGCAGCTTGGCAGTCAACTATGGCTACACCTTC.